This TCR beta chain originates from a study of CD8 T cells in ankylosing spondylitis. General study points: What appeared characteristic of ankylosing spondylitis blood was a TCR beta motif of eight highly homologous variants. Researchers reportedly found disease-linked clones significantly enriched in matched ankylosing spondylitis synovial fluid.

Trimming stripped 4 bases from V and 0 bases from J, with 10 bases between. Germline-derived CDR1 and CDR2 are MDHEN and SYDVKM. The CDR3 extends over 15 amino acids. Quantitative barcoded 5'-RACE was used to prepare TCR beta libraries. A single record per CDR3 protein comes from TCRdb applying MiXCR to the 5' RACE reads. This sample carries about 340,000 distinct CDR3 sequences, 6.5% to 10% of them seen once, and the ten largest clones take approximately 14%. There are many counts of this clonotype. Its target is unknown. The clonotype comes from a male donor with ankylosing spondylitis. The chain has TRBV28 and TRBJ1-5; no firm D call. Sequencing was done on a sample of blood, either unsorted or a sorted T cell fraction (not recorded which). CDR3 in DNA: TGTGCCAGCAGTTCCTTGGCTTATAGCAATCAGCCCCAGCATTTT. As protein: CASSSLAYSNQPQHF.